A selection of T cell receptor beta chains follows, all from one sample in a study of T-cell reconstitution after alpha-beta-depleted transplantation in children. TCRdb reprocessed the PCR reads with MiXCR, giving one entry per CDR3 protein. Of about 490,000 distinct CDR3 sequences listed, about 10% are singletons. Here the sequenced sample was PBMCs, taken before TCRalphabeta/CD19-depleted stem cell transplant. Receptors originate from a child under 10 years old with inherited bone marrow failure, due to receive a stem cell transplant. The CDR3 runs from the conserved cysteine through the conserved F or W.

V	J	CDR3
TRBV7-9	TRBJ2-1	CASSETSGRVEQFF
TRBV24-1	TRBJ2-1	CANSDGQAYNEQFF
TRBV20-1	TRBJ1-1	CSARQDMNTEAFF
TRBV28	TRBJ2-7	CASSPLGELIEQYF
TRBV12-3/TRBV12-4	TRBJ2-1	CASSLEGPLSSNEQFF
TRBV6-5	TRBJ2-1	CASSSSAGGHEQFF
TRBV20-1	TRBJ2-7	CSARGDGTLEQYF
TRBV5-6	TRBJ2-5	CASSLLGSGTQYF
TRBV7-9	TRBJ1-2	CASSLDYAPGQRGYTF
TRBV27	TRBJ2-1	CASSRRSAGVGVNEQFF
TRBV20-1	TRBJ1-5	CSARDQTGGQPQHF
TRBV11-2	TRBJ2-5	CASSPWTSGTKTQYF
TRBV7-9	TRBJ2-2	CASTQSGELFF
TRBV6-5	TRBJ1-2	CASSRTGEDYGYTF
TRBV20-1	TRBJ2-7	CSAAKPGLAGGEQYF
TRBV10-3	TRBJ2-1	CAISEVVSNEQFF
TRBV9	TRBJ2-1	CASSVGGSYNEQFF
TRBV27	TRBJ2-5	CASSPDGFYQETQYF
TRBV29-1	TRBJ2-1	CSVLFDRGEQFF
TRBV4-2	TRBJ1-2	CASSQEGNHYGYTF
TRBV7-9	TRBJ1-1	CASSFTLPGQEAFF
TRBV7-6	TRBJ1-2	CASSLNLIYGYTF
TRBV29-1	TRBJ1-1	CSALGLNTEAFF
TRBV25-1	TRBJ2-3	CASSTSGNPTDTQYF
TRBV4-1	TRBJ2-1	CASSQAYIAGAFVDEQFF
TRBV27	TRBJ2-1	CASSTPGLVNEQFF
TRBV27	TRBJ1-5	CASSPRALWPQHF
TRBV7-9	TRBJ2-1	CASSLVVGLGYNEQFF
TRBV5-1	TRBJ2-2	CASSRGLAGDGGELFF